Below, 9 T cell receptor beta chains from the same sample are listed, as sequenced in a study of vaccination and CD4 T cells after COVID-19. No cognate antigen is known for these TCRs. The treatment: roughly 11-day PBMC culture with coronavirus spike peptide pools or control peptides (ViraFEST assay). Researchers collected the unexposed donor's CD4+ T cells before the COVID-19 pandemic (2011-2018). Cultured CD4+ T-cell DNA underwent Oncomine TCR Beta short-read sequencing. TCRdb processed the PCR reads anew with MiXCR; each CDR3 protein has one entry. The sample contains more than 7,500 distinct CDR3 sequences, about 48% of which appear only once. Sequencing was carried out using CD4+ T cells from blood, cultured in vitro. Receptors were obtained from a human donor in good health.

The chain carries TRBV2 and TRBJ2-2; 9 bases fit TRBD2. The V segment lost 7 bases and the J segment 7 bases; nucleotides outside the gene matches: 7. Germline loops: CDR1 SNHLY, CDR2 FYNNEI. The CDR3 has 14 amino acids. The chain's CDR3 is CASMAGGFNGELFF. The CDR3 region has the DNA TGTGCCAGCATGGCGGGGGGGTTTAACGGGGAGCTGTTTTTT.

In this sample, this clonotype turned up once. The chain combines TRBV30 with TRBJ1-1; D ambiguous. This CDR3 has 13 residues. Germline V gene lookup returns CDR1 GTSNPN and CDR2 SVGIG (reference sequence). The germline V and J ends were trimmed by 0 bases and 1 base, with 6 bases remaining between them. The CDR3 DNA reads as TGTGCCTGGAGTGTACGGCCGAACACTGAAGCTTTCTTT. This sequence encodes CAWSVRPNTEAFF.

The V call is TRBV27, the J call TRBJ1-5; weak D call: TRBD1 (5 bases). The CDR3 contains 17 residues. Trimming left V 5 bases short and J 0 bases short, with 17 bases between. Looked up from germline, CDR1 is MNHEY and CDR2 is SMNVEV (reference sequence). The CDR3 DNA sequence: TGTGCCAGCAGTCCAACACCCCCGGGACGTAGCAATCAGCCCCAGCATTTT. Its protein is CASSPTPPGRSNQPQHF.

This clonotype was detected only a few times. The rearrangement links TRBV2 to TRBJ2-7; the D gene could be TRBD1 or TRBD2 (5 bases each). Germline CDR1 and CDR2: SNHLY and FYNNEI. Between the trimmed V and J ends, which lost 3 bases and 7 bases, there was a span of 16 bases. This CDR3 has 14 amino acids. The chain's CDR3 is CASSDGTQAGEQYF. CDR3 nucleotide sequence: TGTGCCAGCAGTGACGGGACCCAGGCCGGGGAGCAGTACTTC.

This chain uses TRBV30 with TRBJ2-7, with TRBD2 matching 7 bases. Germline-derived CDR1 and CDR2 are GTSNPN and SVGIG (reference sequence). With 2 bases clipped from V and 9 bases from J, the junction kept 4 bases outside the gene matches. The CDR3 extends over 11 amino acids. The CDR3 nucleotides are TGTGCCTGGAGTCGGACTAGAGGGCAGTACTTC. It is translated as CAWSRTRGQYF.

The chain links TRBV18 to TRBJ1-2, with D tentatively TRBD1 (6 bases). The CDR3 runs to 18 residues. Per germline, CDR1 KGHSH and CDR2 LQKENI. V lost 3 bases, J lost 8 bases, and 28 bases lay in between. CDR3 sequence: CASSPYSPGSAGAGGYTF. CDR3 nucleotides: TGTGCCAGCTCACCGTACTCACCGGGCTCTGCGGGGGCGGGCGGCTACACCTTC. The full variable domain, completed using reference TRBV18 and TRBJ1-2, is NAGVMQNPRHLVRRRGQEARLRCSPMKGHSHVYWYRQLPEEGLKFMVYLQKENIIDESGMPKERFSAEFPKEGPSILRIQQVVRGDSAAYFCASSPYSPGSAGAGGYTFGSGTRLTVV.

This clonotype has just one count. The chain has TRBV20-1 and TRBJ2-1, with no clear D. The CDR3 runs to 12 residues. The V end was cut by 4 bases, the J end by 6 bases, with 10 bases between. Looked up from germline, CDR1 is DFQATT and CDR2 is SNEGSKA (reference sequence). The CDR3 region has the DNA TGCAGTGCTATTGGGCTCTCCAATGAGCAGTTCTTC. This translates into CSAIGLSNEQFF.

CDR3: CAWSVPGHSNQPQHF. CDR3 sequence (DNA): TGTGCCTGGAGTGTACCGGGGCACTCCAATCAGCCCCAGCATTTT. The V call is TRBV30, the J call TRBJ1-5; TRBD1 might be the D (5 bases). V was cut by 0 bases and J by 3 bases, with 12 bases left in between. Germline-derived CDR1 and CDR2 are GTSNPN and SVGIG (reference sequence). The CDR3 contains 15 residues. Full variable domain (remainder filled in from reference TRBV30 and TRBJ1-5): SQTIHQWPATLVQPVGSPLSLECTVEGTSNPNLYWYRQAAGRGLQLLFYSVGIGQISSEVPQNLSASRPQDRQFILSSKKLLLSDSGFYLCAWSVPGHSNQPQHFGDGTRLSIL.

The chain uses TRBV20-1 and TRBJ2-1; 15 nucleotides line up with TRBD2. This CDR3 has 20 amino acids. Unmatched junction bases numbered 9, after V lost 0 bases and J lost 0 bases. Germline lookup yields CDR1 DFQATT and CDR2 SNEGSKA (reference sequence). The CDR3 is CSARDSGGLAGGRSYNEQFF. The CDR3 nucleotides read TGCAGTGCTAGAGATAGCGGCGGACTAGCGGGGGGGCGCTCCTACAATGAGCAGTTCTTC.